This T cell receptor beta chain is from a study of OX40 agonist ivuxolimab in advanced cancers. The germline gives CDR1 SGHRS, CDR2 YFSETQ. This CDR3 region has 14 residues. The trim removed 0 bases at V and 6 bases at J, leaving 5 bases unmatched. Repertoires were generated with immunoSEQ multiplex PCR, while TCRdb's copy carries only in-frame clones and drops some. The table has 62,000 or so clones, roughly four fifths seen once. Turning to this clone: Its antigen is currently unknown.

Study-level findings and limits: Doses of 0.1 to 3.0 mg/kg were accompanied by clonal expansion of CD4+ and CD8+ blood T cells by week 6.

The rearrangement links TRBV5-1 to TRBJ2-7, with 8 positions matching TRBD2. The origin of this receptor is an adult with an advanced solid tumor such as melanoma, head and neck, liver or kidney cancer. Sequences were derived from CD4+ or CD8+ T cells sorted from blood, sampled in a trial of the OX40 agonist ivuxolimab. For the CDR3, the DNA is TGCGCCAGCAGCTTGGACGGGGGGGCGGGCGAGCAGTACTTC. Translating it yields CASSLDGGAGEQYF.